A selection of T cell receptor beta chains follows, all from one sample in a study of T cell responses to AZD1222 COVID-19 vaccine. TCRdb's copy holds only in-frame clones and misses some; the assay was immunoSEQ multiplex PCR. The sample has 150,000 or so clones; 91% are singletons. Sequencing was performed on peripheral blood, taken on day 0 of AZD1222 vaccination. The source of these receptors is an adult in good health. The CDR3 runs from the conserved cysteine through the conserved F or W. Each record gives: clone size, D gene, V gene, J gene, CDR3 protein, CDR3 DNA. D genes are given only for firm matches. Expanded clones get a size class; other rows say once, few or many, or leave the size out.

once	.	TRBV2	TRBJ2-7	CASRDGDISYEQYF	TGTGCCAGCAGGGACGGGGACATATCCTACGAGCAGTACTTC
.	TRBD1	TRBV19	TRBJ1-2	CASTQYRTGVIYGYTF	TGTGCCAGTACCCAGTATAGGACAGGGGTCATCTATGGCTACACCTTC
.	.	TRBV6-2/TRBV6-3	TRBJ1-4	CASSYYTEKLFF	TGTGCCAGCAGTTACTATACAGAAAAACTGTTTTTT
.	.	TRBV24-1	TRBJ2-1	CATSDPGATEQFF	TGTGCCACCAGTGACCCAGGGGCTACTGAGCAGTTCTTC
.	.	TRBV20-1	TRBJ2-7	CSASNGLESYEQYF	TGCAGTGCTAGTAACGGACTCGAATCCTACGAGCAGTACTTC
.	.	TRBV2	TRBJ1-2	CASSVTAPGGYTF	TGTGCCAGCAGCGTGACAGCCCCAGGGGGCTACACCTTC
.	.	TRBV21-1	TRBJ2-3	CASSKDTKTSTDTQYF	TGTGCCAGCAGCAAAGATACGAAAACTAGCACAGATACGCAGTATTTT
.	.	TRBV11-2	TRBJ2-1	CASSFASEQFF	TGTGCCAGCAGCTTCGCGAGTGAGCAGTTCTTC
once	TRBD1	TRBV19	TRBJ1-1	CASSGQGGTEAFF	TGTGCCAGTAGCGGACAGGGCGGGACTGAAGCTTTCTTT
few	.	TRBV11-2	TRBJ2-2	CASSLVATGELFF	TGTGCCAGCAGCTTAGTTGCCACCGGGGAGCTGTTTTTT
.	.	TRBV25-1	TRBJ1-2	CATQRGSGYGYTF	TGTGCCACCCAACGGGGGTCGGGCTATGGCTACACCTTC
once	.	TRBV18	TRBJ1-3	CASSPRWDTSGNTIYF	TGTGCCAGCTCACCACGTTGGGACACCTCTGGAAACACCATATATTTT
.	TRBD2	TRBV11-2	TRBJ2-7	CASSFAEAGGGSEQYF	TGTGCCAGCAGCTTTGCGGAGGCGGGAGGAGGCTCCGAGCAGTACTTC
.	TRBD1	TRBV5-5	TRBJ2-2	CASSLLQGAGTGELFF	TGTGCCAGCAGCTTACTACAGGGGGCGGGCACCGGGGAGCTGTTTTTT
few	.	TRBV28	TRBJ1-2	CASSTLPGSSGYGYTF	TGTGCCAGCAGTACCCTCCCAGGGTCCTCTGGGTATGGCTACACCTTC
once	.	TRBV9	TRBJ1-2	CASSVAGGYGYTF	TGTGCCAGCAGCGTAGCGGGTGGATATGGCTACACCTTC
.	.	TRBV2	TRBJ1-6	CASSIRDSLNSPLHF	TGTGCCAGCAGTATCCGGGACTCCCTTAATTCACCCCTCCACTTT
.	.	TRBV7-2	TRBJ1-2	CASSFPTAGAFGYTF	TGTGCCAGCAGCTTCCCGACGGCAGGGGCCTTTGGCTACACCTTC
.	TRBD1	TRBV5-1	TRBJ1-3	CASSYKGATGNTIYF	TGCGCCAGCAGCTATAAGGGGGCGACTGGAAACACCATATATTTT
.	.	TRBV2	TRBJ2-5	CATGTIQETQYF	TGTGCCACAGGGACCATCCAAGAGACCCAGTACTTC